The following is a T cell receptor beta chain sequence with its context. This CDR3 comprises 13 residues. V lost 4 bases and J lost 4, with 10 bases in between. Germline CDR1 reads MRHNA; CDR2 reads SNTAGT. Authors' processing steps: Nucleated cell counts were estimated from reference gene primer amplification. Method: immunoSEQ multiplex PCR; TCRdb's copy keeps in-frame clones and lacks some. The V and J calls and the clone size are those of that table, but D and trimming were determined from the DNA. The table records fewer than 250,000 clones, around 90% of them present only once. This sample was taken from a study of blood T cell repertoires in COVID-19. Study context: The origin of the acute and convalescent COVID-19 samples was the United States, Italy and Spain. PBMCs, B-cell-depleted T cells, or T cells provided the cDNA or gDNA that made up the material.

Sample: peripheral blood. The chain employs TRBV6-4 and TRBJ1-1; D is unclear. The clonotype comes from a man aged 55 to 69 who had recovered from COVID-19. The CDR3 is CASSAVEGTEAFF. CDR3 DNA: TGTGCCAGCAGTGCAGTTGAGGGCACTGAAGCTTTCTTT.